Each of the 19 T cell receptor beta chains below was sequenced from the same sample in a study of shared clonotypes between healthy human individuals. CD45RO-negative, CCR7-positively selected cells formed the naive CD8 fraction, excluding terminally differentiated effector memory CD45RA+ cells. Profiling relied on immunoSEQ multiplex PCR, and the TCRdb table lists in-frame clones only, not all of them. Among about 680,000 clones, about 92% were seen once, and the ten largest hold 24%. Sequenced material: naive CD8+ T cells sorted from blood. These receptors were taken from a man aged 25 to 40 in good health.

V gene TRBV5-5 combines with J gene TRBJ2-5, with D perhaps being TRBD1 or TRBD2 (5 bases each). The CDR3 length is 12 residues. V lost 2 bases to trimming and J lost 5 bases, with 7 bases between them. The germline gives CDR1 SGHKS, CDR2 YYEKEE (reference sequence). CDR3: CASSLWGETQYF. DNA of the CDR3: TGTGCCAGCAGCTTATGGGGGGAGACCCAGTACTTC.

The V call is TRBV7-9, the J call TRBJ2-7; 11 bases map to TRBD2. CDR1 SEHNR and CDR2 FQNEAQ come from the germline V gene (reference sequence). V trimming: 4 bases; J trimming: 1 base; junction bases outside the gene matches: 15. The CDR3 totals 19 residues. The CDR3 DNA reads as TGTGCCAGCAGCTCTAATTTAGCGGGAGGGAGCCTTTTTTCCTACGAGCAGTACTTC. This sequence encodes CASSSNLAGGSLFSYEQYF.

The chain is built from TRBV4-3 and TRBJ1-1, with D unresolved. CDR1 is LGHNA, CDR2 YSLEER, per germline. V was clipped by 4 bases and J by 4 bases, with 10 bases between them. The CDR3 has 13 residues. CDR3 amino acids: CASSRFMGTEAFF. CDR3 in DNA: TGCGCCAGCAGCCGCTTCATGGGCACTGAAGCTTTCTTT.

CDR3 DNA sequence: TGTGCCAGCAGCCAAGAGACAGGGTCTATTGATGGCTACACCTTC. Translated, it gives CASSQETGSIDGYTF. V is TRBV14 and J is TRBJ1-2, with 7 bases fitting TRBD1. Losses at the gene ends were 0 bases for V and 6 bases for J; bases not matched to a gene: 7. The CDR3 is 15 residues long. Germline V gives CDR1 SGHDN, CDR2 FVKESK. Complete variable domain (other parts from reference TRBV14 and TRBJ1-2): EAGVTQFPSHSVIEKGQTVTLRCDPISGHDNLYWYRRVMGKEIKFLLHFVKESKQDESGMPNNRFLAERTGGTYSTLKVQPAELEDSGVYFCASSQETGSIDGYTFGSGTRLTVV.

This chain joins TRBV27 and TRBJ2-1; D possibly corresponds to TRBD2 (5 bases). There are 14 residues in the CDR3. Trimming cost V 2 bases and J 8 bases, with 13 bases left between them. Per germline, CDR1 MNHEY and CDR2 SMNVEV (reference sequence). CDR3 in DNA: TGTGCCAGCAGTTTACTCGGGGAGTTCGATGAGCAGTTCTTC. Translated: CASSLLGEFDEQFF.

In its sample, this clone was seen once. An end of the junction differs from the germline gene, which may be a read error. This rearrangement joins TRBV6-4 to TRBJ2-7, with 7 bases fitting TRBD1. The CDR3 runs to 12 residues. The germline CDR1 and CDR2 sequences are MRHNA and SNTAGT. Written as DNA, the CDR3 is TGTGCCAGCAGCGACTACAGGGGCGAGCAGTACTTC. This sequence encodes CASSDYRGEQYF.

The CDR3 DNA sequence: TGCAGCGTTGAAGCCTCTAACAGGATTCTATACAATGAGCAGTTCTTC. Amino acid sequence: CSVEASNRILYNEQFF. V is TRBV29-1 and J is TRBJ2-1; tentative D call: TRBD1 (5 bases). This CDR3 is built from 16 residues. Germline V CDR1 and CDR2: SQVTM, ANQGSEA. V was cut by 1 base and J by 4 bases, with 17 bases left in between.

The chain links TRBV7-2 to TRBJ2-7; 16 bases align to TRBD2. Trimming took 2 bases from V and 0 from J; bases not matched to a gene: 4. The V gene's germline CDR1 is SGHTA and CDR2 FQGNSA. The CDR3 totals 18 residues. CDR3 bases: TGTGCCAGCAGCTTAACGGGACTAGCGGGAGGGAGCTCCTACGAGCAGTACTTC. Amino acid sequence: CASSLTGLAGGSSYEQYF.

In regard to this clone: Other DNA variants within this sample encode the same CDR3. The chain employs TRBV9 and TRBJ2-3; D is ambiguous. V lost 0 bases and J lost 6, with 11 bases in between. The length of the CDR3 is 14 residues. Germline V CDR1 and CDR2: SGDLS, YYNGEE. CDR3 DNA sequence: TGTGCCAGCAGCGTAGACGGAGTTAGGGATACGCAGTATTTT. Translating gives CASSVDGVRDTQYF.

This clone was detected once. DNA for the CDR3: TGTGCCAGCGGCGCTCTGAGCTACTACGAGCAGTACTTC. It is translated as CASGALSYYEQYF. The chain is built from TRBV6-1 and TRBJ2-7; D remains unclear. Germline V CDR1 and CDR2: MNHNS, SASEGT. There are 13 residues in the CDR3. V gave up 8 bases and J gave up 3 bases, with 14 bases separating them.

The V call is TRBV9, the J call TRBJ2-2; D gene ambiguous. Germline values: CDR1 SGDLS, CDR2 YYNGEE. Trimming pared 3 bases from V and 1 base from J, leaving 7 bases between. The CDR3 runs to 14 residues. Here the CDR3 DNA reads TGTGCCAGCAGCGGACTGATGAACACCGGGGAGCTGTTTTTT. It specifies CASSGLMNTGELFF.

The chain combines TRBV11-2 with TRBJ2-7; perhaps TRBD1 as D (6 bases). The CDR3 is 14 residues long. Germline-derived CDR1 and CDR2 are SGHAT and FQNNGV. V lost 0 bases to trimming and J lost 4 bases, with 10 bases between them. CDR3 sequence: CASSLESTGYEQYF. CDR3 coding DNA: TGTGCCAGCAGCTTAGAGTCCACAGGGTACGAGCAGTACTTC.

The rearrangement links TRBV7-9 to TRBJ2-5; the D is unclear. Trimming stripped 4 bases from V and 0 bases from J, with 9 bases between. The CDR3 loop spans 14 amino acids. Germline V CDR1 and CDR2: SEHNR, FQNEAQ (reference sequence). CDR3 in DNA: TGTGCCAGCAGCTCCCAGGCTTACCAAGAGACCCAGTACTTC. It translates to CASSSQAYQETQYF.

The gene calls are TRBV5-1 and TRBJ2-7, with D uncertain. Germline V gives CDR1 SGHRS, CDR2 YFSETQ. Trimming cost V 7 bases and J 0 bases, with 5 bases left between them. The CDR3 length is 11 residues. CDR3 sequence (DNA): TGCGCCAGCCGTAGCTCCTACGAGCAGTACTTC. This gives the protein CASRSSYEQYF.

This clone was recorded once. The CDR3 DNA follows: TGCGCCAGCAGCCAAGTAGGATTACTGGATTACGAGCAGTACTTC. Translated: CASSQVGLLDYEQYF. The chain combines TRBV4-1 with TRBJ2-7; D ambiguous. Trimming took 1 base from V and 4 from J, leaving 14 bases between them. The CDR3 runs 15 residues. Germline V lookup: CDR1 MGHRA, CDR2 YSYEKL.

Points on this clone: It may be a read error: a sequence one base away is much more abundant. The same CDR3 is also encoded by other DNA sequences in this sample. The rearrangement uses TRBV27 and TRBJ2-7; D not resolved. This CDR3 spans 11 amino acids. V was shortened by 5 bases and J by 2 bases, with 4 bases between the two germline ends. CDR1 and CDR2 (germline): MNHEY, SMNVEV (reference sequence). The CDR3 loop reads CASSSTYEQYF. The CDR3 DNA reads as TGTGCCAGCAGTAGTACCTACGAGCAGTACTTC.

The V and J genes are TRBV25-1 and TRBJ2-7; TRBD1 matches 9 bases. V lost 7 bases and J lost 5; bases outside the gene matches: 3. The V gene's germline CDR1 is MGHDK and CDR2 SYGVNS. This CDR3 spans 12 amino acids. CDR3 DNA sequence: TGTGCCAGCACGGGGACAGGGAACGAGCAGTACTTC. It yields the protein CASTGTGNEQYF.

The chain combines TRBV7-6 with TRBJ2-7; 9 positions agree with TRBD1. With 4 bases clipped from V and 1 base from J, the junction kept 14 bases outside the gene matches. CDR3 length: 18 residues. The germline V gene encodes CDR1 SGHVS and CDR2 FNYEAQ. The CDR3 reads CASSSHLTPGQGSYEQYF. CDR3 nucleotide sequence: TGTGCCAGCAGCTCCCACCTCACCCCGGGACAGGGTTCCTACGAGCAGTACTTC.

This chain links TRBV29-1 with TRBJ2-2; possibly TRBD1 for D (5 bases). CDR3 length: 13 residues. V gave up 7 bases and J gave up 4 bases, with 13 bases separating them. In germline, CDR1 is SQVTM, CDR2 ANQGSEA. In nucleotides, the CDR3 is TGCAGCGCCATAGACAGTACCACCGGGGAGCTGTTTTTT. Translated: CSAIDSTTGELFF.